This T cell receptor (beta chain) was sequenced in a study of T cells expressing NK-cell markers. Looking at the study overall: Sorted CD3+CD56+NKG2C+, CD3+CD56+NKG2C- and CD3+CD56-NKG2C+ T cells supplied TCR beta repertoires. Seven donors tested HCMV-seropositive and one tested seronegative among the eight sequenced. Whole-study results and caveats: In roughly six donors, dominant NKG2C+ clonotypes were roughly 1.0-7.5% of CD8+ T cells.

TCRdb reprocessed the 5' RACE reads and keeps a single row for each CDR3 protein, giving no DNA. The repertoire shows 300,000 to 500,000 distinct CDR3 sequences; the top ten hold about 10%. This CDR3 contains 14 residues. Germline V gene lookup returns CDR1 SGHAT and CDR2 FQNNGV. About this clonotype: Its antigen remains unidentified.

Sequenced sample: blood T cells: a sorted CD56 or NKG2C T cell subset, CD4+ or CD8+ T cells, or bulk PBMC T cells (not recorded which). The sequence derives from a woman between 50 and 59 years old in good health. The V gene is TRBV11-2, the J gene TRBJ1-1; TCRdb selects TRBD1, and the lack of DNA leaves this call unchecked. The CDR3 reads CASSLTTQGMSPFF.